The rows below give T cell receptor beta chains drawn from one sample of a study of shared clonotypes between healthy human individuals. Some clones are missing from TCRdb's copy, which holds only in-frame ones; the method was immunoSEQ multiplex PCR. The sample has about 1.1 million clones, roughly 77% seen once. Source material: memory CD4+ T cells from PBMCs. Receptors originate from a man younger than 35 in good health. Some clones in this sample may be carry-over from other donors' samples. Each CDR3 is given with its conserved first and last residue. The D gene is left open where the match is weak. The size of a clone is reported for some rows only, either as once, few or many, or as a class for expanded clones.

size: -
V: TRBV2
J: TRBJ2-4
D: TRBD2
DNA: TGTGCCAGCATCCATCACGCCTGGCCGGGGGGGCTGACCAAAAACATTCAGTACTTC
CDR3: CASIHHAWPGGLTKNIQYF

size: few
V: TRBV28
J: TRBJ1-1
D: -
DNA: TGTGCCAGCAGTTTTGGTTGGGCAGGGGTGGCTTTCTTT
CDR3: CASSFGWAGVAFF

size: few
V: TRBV6-5
J: TRBJ1-2
D: -
DNA: TGTGCCAGCAGCCCCACGGTTACAGGGAGTGGCTACACCTTC
CDR3: CASSPTVTGSGYTF

size: -
V: TRBV11-3
J: TRBJ2-1
D: TRBD2
DNA: TGTGCCAGCAGCTTAGGGTGGGACTATCCTGACTCTGAGCAGTTCTTC
CDR3: CASSLGWDYPDSEQFF

size: -
V: TRBV10-3
J: TRBJ1-4
D: -
DNA: TGTGCCATCAGTGGACGGTTTAATGAAAAACTGTTTTTT
CDR3: CAISGRFNEKLFF

size: once
V: TRBV7-2
J: TRBJ1-2
D: -
DNA: TGTGCCAGCAGCTTAGGGGCCGGGGTAGGCTACACCTTC
CDR3: CASSLGAGVGYTF

size: many
V: TRBV4-3
J: TRBJ1-2
D: -
DNA: TGCGCCAGCAGCCAAGATTGGCAGGCCTATGGCTACACCTTC
CDR3: CASSQDWQAYGYTF

size: -
V: TRBV30
J: TRBJ1-4
D: -
DNA: TGTGCCTGGAGTGGGGGTCAGGTTCGGGAAAAACTGTTTTTT
CDR3: CAWSGGQVREKLFF

size: -
V: TRBV5-4
J: TRBJ2-7
D: -
DNA: TGTGCCAGCAGCATCCAGGGAAGGACCGAGCAGTACTTC
CDR3: CASSIQGRTEQYF

size: -
V: TRBV11-1
J: TRBJ1-2
D: TRBD1
DNA: TGTGCCAGCAGCGAAAAAGGACAGGGCGATGGCTACACCTTC
CDR3: CASSEKGQGDGYTF

size: -
V: TRBV10-3
J: TRBJ1-5
D: -
DNA: TGTGCCATCAGTGAGTCCCCAGGTCGGGCGTCCCAGCATTTT
CDR3: CAISESPGRASQHF

size: few
V: TRBV27
J: TRBJ2-3
D: -
DNA: TGTGCCAGCAGTTCCTTAGCAGGCGATACGCAGTATTTT
CDR3: CASSSLAGDTQYF

size: -
V: TRBV2
J: TRBJ1-3
D: -
DNA: TGTGCCAGCAGGCCATCCGTCTCTGGAAACACCATATATTTT
CDR3: CASRPSVSGNTIYF

size: few
V: TRBV27
J: TRBJ2-7
D: -
DNA: TGTGCCAGCAGTTCCTCCTCCCGGGGCACCATCTACGAGCAGTACTTC
CDR3: CASSSSSRGTIYEQYF

size: -
V: TRBV10-1
J: TRBJ2-1
D: -
DNA: TGCGCGTCTAGCTCCTACAATGAGCAGTTCTTC
CDR3: CASSSYNEQFF

size: -
V: TRBV5-1
J: TRBJ2-1
D: TRBD2
DNA: TGCGCCAGCAGAGGACTAGAATACAATGAGCAGTTCTTC
CDR3: CASRGLEYNEQFF

size: -
V: TRBV7-9
J: TRBJ1-4
D: -
DNA: TGTGCCAGCAGCTTTGGGGCGGGTAATGAAAAACTGTTTTTT
CDR3: CASSFGAGNEKLFF

size: -
V: TRBV10-3
J: TRBJ2-3
D: -
DNA: TGTGCCACACAGAGGAGATCGAATGAGAATACGCAGTATTTT
CDR3: CATQRRSNENTQYF

size: -
V: TRBV15
J: TRBJ2-2
D: -
DNA: TGTGCCACCAGAGGACAAGGCACCGGGGAGCTGTTTTTT
CDR3: CATRGQGTGELFF

size: -
V: TRBV5-1
J: TRBJ1-1
D: -
DNA: TGCGCCAGCAGCCCGGACGGGTTCGGCTACACTGAAGCTTTCTTT
CDR3: CASSPDGFGYTEAFF

size: -
V: TRBV10-3
J: TRBJ2-4
D: TRBD2
DNA: TGTGCCAGCCAGGGAGGGTCAGGAAACATTCAGTACTTC
CDR3: CASQGGSGNIQYF

size: -
V: TRBV5-1
J: TRBJ2-3
D: TRBD2
DNA: TGCGCCAGCAGCCCCGTCGGCGGGAGGGCCCTCGATACGCAGTATTTT
CDR3: CASSPVGGRALDTQYF

size: -
V: TRBV29-1
J: TRBJ2-7
D: TRBD1
DNA: TGCAGCGTTGAAGACCCGGACAGGGGTTCCTACGAGCAGTACTTC
CDR3: CSVEDPDRGSYEQYF

size: -
V: TRBV7-3
J: TRBJ2-3
D: -
DNA: TGTGCCAGCAGCCCAGGACCAGGGGAGGCGCAGTATTTT
CDR3: CASSPGPGEAQYF

size: -
V: TRBV27
J: TRBJ2-2
D: -
DNA: TGTGCCAGCAGTTTGGTAAGCGGGTCGAACACCGGGGAGCTGTTTTTT
CDR3: CASSLVSGSNTGELFF

size: -
V: TRBV30
J: TRBJ2-1
D: -
DNA: TGTGCCTGGAGTTGGGGGGAAGCCCGGTTCTTC
CDR3: CAWSWGEARFF